This T cell receptor beta chain was documented in a study of blood T cell repertoires in COVID-19. Overall study context: Acute and convalescent COVID-19 specimens originated in the United States, Italy and Spain. Nucleic acid was either cDNA or gDNA, and it came from T cells, B-cell-depleted T cells, or PBMCs.

Seattle's enrolled individuals joined amid active infection and were then monitored longitudinally. This clone was observed a single time. The CDR3 covers 14 residues. The germline V gene encodes CDR1 SEHNR and CDR2 FQNEAQ (reference sequence). V was trimmed by 4 bases and J by 4 bases, leaving 10 bases between them. Authors' analysis steps: From reference gene primer amplification, estimates of nucleated cell counts were derived. Assay: immunoSEQ multiplex PCR; the TCRdb copy retains only in-frame clones and omits some. Clone size and the V and J calls come from that table; the DNA yielded D and trimming. The table records about 160,000 clones, approximately 85% of them present only once.

The receptor was derived from a woman aged 55-69 years with COVID-19, enrolled during active disease. Input material: peripheral blood. The V and J genes are TRBV7-9 and TRBJ2-2; no clear D gene. Here the CDR3 DNA reads TGTGCCAGCAGCTCAGCGATTAGCACCGGGGAGCTGTTTTTT. Its translation is CASSSAISTGELFF.